Listed here are 28 T cell receptor beta chains from one sample, sequenced in a study of blood T cell repertoires in COVID-19. Profiling relied on immunoSEQ multiplex PCR, and the TCRdb table lists in-frame clones only, not all of them. Among approximately 240,000 clones listed, 84% were seen once. The sequencing input was peripheral blood. The receptors here all came from a man aged 50 or older with acute or convalescent COVID-19.

The J gene is TRBJ2-7, the V gene TRBV6-5; 10 positions match TRBD1. Per the germline V gene, CDR1 is MNHEY and CDR2 is SVGAGI. V was clipped by 6 bases and J by 6 bases; unmatched bases: 8. The CDR3 has 14 amino acids. DNA for the CDR3: TGTGCCAGCAGCTCCGGGACAGGGGTTGGCGAGCAGTACTTC. This translates into CASSSGTGVGEQYF.

V is TRBV19 and J is TRBJ2-1; a weak D match, TRBD2 (6 bases). V was cut by 1 base and J by 4 bases, with 14 bases left in between. CDR3 size: 16 residues. Germline V lookup: CDR1 LNHDA, CDR2 SQIVND (reference sequence). The CDR3 sequence: CASSIVGGERYNEQFF. The CDR3 DNA reads as TGTGCCAGTAGTATAGTTGGCGGGGAACGGTACAATGAGCAGTTCTTC.

This chain links TRBV6-5 with TRBJ1-5, with TRBD1 matching 7 bases. The CDR3 sequence is 13 residues long. J was trimmed by 1 base and V by 6 bases; bases with no gene match: 0. Per the germline V gene, CDR1 is MNHEY and CDR2 is SVGAGI. Here the CDR3 DNA reads TGTGCCAGCAGGGGACAGAGCAATCAGCCCCAGCATTTT. Protein sequence: CASRGQSNQPQHF.

This clone was recorded at least ten times. V and J are TRBV5-6 and TRBJ2-7; 15 bases are a match to TRBD2. In germline, CDR1 is SGHDT, CDR2 YYEEEE. V was pared by 3 bases and J by 6 bases, with 4 bases of the junction left unmatched. The CDR3 runs 15 residues. The chain's CDR3 is CASSWTGLAGGEQYF. In DNA form, the CDR3 reads TGTGCCAGCAGCTGGACGGGACTAGCGGGAGGCGAGCAGTACTTC.

The V and J genes are TRBV12-2 and TRBJ2-5; the DNA was not compared with TRBD1, the D call given in the table. TRBV12-2 is a documented pseudogene. The CDR3 runs to 19 residues. In DNA form, the CDR3 reads TGTGCAAGTCGCTCCATCGACGCGGGACAGGAGGTAGGAGGAGAGACCCAGTACTTC. Amino acids: CASRSIDAGQEVGGETQYF.

The J gene is TRBJ1-1, the V gene TRBV29-1; D is possibly TRBD1 (6 bases). V dropped 1 base and J dropped 3 bases, with 9 bases sitting between them. This CDR3 has 13 amino acids. Germline V lookup: CDR1 SQVTM, CDR2 ANQGSEA. The CDR3 region is CSVEVTGHTEAFF. CDR3 nucleotides: TGCAGCGTTGAAGTCACAGGGCACACTGAAGCTTTCTTT.

Comment on this clone: The junction shows a germline mismatch at one end, possibly a read error. Here the CDR3 reads CASSAYNSPLHF. Written as DNA, the CDR3 is TGTGCCAGCAGCGCCTACAATTCACCCCTCCACTTT. This sequence joins TRBV9 and TRBJ1-6; D remains unclear. The CDR3 is 12 amino acids. The germline V gene has CDR1 SGDLS and CDR2 YYNGEE.

CDR3 nucleotides: TGTGCCAGGGCTCCGAATGTGAACGAGCAGTACTTC. This codes for CARAPNVNEQYF. The V and J genes are TRBV19 and TRBJ2-7, with D uncertain. Germline CDR1 is LNHDA and CDR2 is SQIVND (reference sequence). V lost 9 bases, J lost 5 bases, and 14 bases lay in between. This CDR3 comprises 12 residues.

The V call is TRBV18, the J call TRBJ2-1; the match to TRBD2 covers 11 bases. Germline V gives CDR1 KGHSH, CDR2 LQKENI. J lost 7 bases, V lost 6 bases, and 8 bases had no gene match. The CDR3 totals 15 residues. CDR3 sequence: CASSPTSGKGNEQFF. The CDR3 DNA reads as TGTGCCAGCTCCCCGACTAGCGGGAAAGGGAATGAGCAGTTCTTC. Variable domain in full (rest from reference TRBV18 and TRBJ2-1): NAGVMQNPRHLVRRRGQEARLRCSPMKGHSHVYWYRQLPEEGLKFMVYLQKENIIDESGMPKERFSAEFPKEGPSILRIQQVVRGDSAAYFCASSPTSGKGNEQFFGPGTRLTVL.

The V call is TRBV4-2, the J call TRBJ2-3; unclear D gene. Germline CDR1 is LGHNA and CDR2 is YNFKEQ. V lost 0 bases, J lost 2 bases, and 12 bases lay in between. The CDR3 spans 16 residues. CDR3 DNA sequence: TGTGCCAGCAGCCAAGACCGTGGGCCGGACACAGATACGCAGTATTTT. It is translated as CASSQDRGPDTDTQYF.

This chain links TRBV3-1 (or the pseudogene TRBV3-2) with TRBJ2-4; 9 positions match TRBD1. Germline V lookup: CDR1 LGHDT, CDR2 YNNKEL (reference sequence). CDR3 length: 18 amino acids. The V segment lost 0 bases and the J segment 4 bases; nucleotides outside the gene matches: 10. CDR3 bases: TGTGCCAGCAGCCAAGACATACTTTCCGGGACAGGGAAAAACATTCAGTACTTC. Protein product: CASSQDILSGTGKNIQYF.

This clone was seen just once. V is TRBV4-1 and J is TRBJ2-7; 7 nucleotides agree with TRBD1. In germline, CDR1 is MGHRA, CDR2 YSYEKL. This CDR3 contains 15 residues. Trimming removed 4 bases from V and 2 bases from J; junction bases left unmatched: 8. CDR3 DNA sequence: TGCGCCAGCAGCCCCCGGGACAGTGACGCCTACGAGCAGTACTTC. Residues: CASSPRDSDAYEQYF.

DNA of the CDR3: TGTGCCAGCAGCCTATTCGGGGCAGGGGGAGATACGCAGTATTTT. This translates into CASSLFGAGGDTQYF. V usage is TRBV3-1 (or the pseudogene TRBV3-2) and J usage is TRBJ2-3; 7 positions match TRBD1. V shed 4 bases, J shed 5 bases, and the junction held 9 bases outside the gene matches. The CDR3 contains 15 residues. The germline CDR1 and CDR2 sequences are LGHDT and YNNKEL (reference sequence).

The chain links TRBV19 to TRBJ2-7; maybe TRBD1 (6 bases). CDR1 is LNHDA and CDR2 is SQIVND in the germline V gene (reference sequence). The CDR3 runs 13 residues. Trimming stripped 3 bases from V and 3 bases from J, with 9 bases between. The CDR3 sequence: CASSMQDSYEQYF. The CDR3 DNA is TGTGCCAGTAGTATGCAGGACAGCTACGAGCAGTACTTC.

The chain couples TRBV6-6 to TRBJ2-1; 9 bases are shared with TRBD1. Per germline, CDR1 MNHNY and CDR2 SVGAGI (reference sequence). V trimming: 2 bases; J trimming: 0 bases; junction bases outside the gene matches: 2. The CDR3 is 16 amino acids. The CDR3 protein is CASSYQQGASYNEQFF. CDR3 DNA sequence: TGTGCCAGCAGTTACCAACAGGGGGCCTCCTACAATGAGCAGTTCTTC.

The chain has TRBV6-5 and TRBJ1-5, with D hard to call. This CDR3 is built from 13 residues. The V and J ends lost 6 bases and 5 bases respectively, with 11 bases between them. Germline CDR1 is MNHEY and CDR2 is SVGAGI. DNA for the CDR3: TGTGCCAGCAGGTCCCAGGATTATCAGCCCCAGCATTTT. Amino acids: CASRSQDYQPQHF.

The table lists this clone with a count of one. The rearrangement joins TRBV6-5 to TRBJ1-6, with D possibly matching TRBD1 (6 bases). The germline CDR1 and CDR2 sequences are MNHEY and SVGAGI. This CDR3 has 13 residues. The V and J ends lost 6 bases and 8 bases respectively, with 11 bases between them. CDR3 DNA: TGTGCCAGCAGGCAACAGGGAGATTCACCCCTCCACTTT. Protein product: CASRQQGDSPLHF.

CDR3 loop: CASSSSGTGSGNTIYF. For the CDR3, the DNA is TGTGCCAGCAGTTCATCCGGGACAGGGTCCGGAAACACCATATATTTT. V is TRBV28 and J is TRBJ1-3, with TRBD1 matching 9 bases. The CDR3 loop spans 16 amino acids. V was pared by 4 bases and J by 4 bases, with 8 bases of the junction left unmatched. The germline V gene encodes CDR1 MDHEN and CDR2 SYDVKM.

The chain has TRBV27 and TRBJ2-7; D perhaps matches TRBD2 (6 bases). CDR3 size: 13 residues. V lost 5 bases and J 1 base, leaving 9 bases between the germline ends. The germline gives CDR1 MNHEY, CDR2 SMNVEV (reference sequence). The CDR3 protein is CASSQRVSYEQYF. The CDR3 DNA is TGTGCCAGCAGTCAGCGGGTTTCCTACGAGCAGTACTTC.

This clone was seen only once. This chain connects TRBV7-9 to TRBJ1-2; D not resolved. This CDR3 region has 15 residues. Germline V gives CDR1 SEHNR, CDR2 FQNEAQ (reference sequence). V gave up 5 bases and J gave up 0 bases, with 13 bases separating them. The CDR3 DNA reads TGTGCCAGCAGCCCGCCCGAGGGTGCTAACTATGGCTACACCTTC. It codes for CASSPPEGANYGYTF.

V usage is TRBV7-9 and J usage is TRBJ2-1, with 7 bases lining up with TRBD1. CDR1 SEHNR and CDR2 FQNEAQ come from the germline V gene (reference sequence). J was trimmed by 5 bases and V by 2 bases; bases with no gene match: 3. The CDR3 is 14 residues long. CDR3: CASSLTQGDNEQFF. The CDR3 DNA sequence: TGTGCCAGCAGCTTAACGCAGGGGGACAATGAGCAGTTCTTC. Based on the CDR3 plus reference TRBV7-9 and TRBJ2-1, the full variable domain is DTGVSQNPRHKITKRGQNVTFRCDPISEHNRLYWYRQTLGQGPEFLTYFQNEAQLEKSRLLSDRFSAERPKGSFSTLEIQRTEQGDSAMYLCASSLTQGDNEQFFGPGTRLTVL.

The chain combines TRBV18 with TRBJ2-1, with D perhaps matching TRBD1 (6 bases). Germline values: CDR1 KGHSH, CDR2 LQKENI. This CDR3 spans 12 amino acids. Trimming stripped 6 bases from V and 11 bases from J, with 14 bases between. This CDR3 is CASSPPDRQQFF. CDR3 DNA sequence: TGTGCCAGCTCGCCCCCGGACAGACAGCAGTTCTTC.

The chain joins TRBV6-5 to TRBJ2-7; 7 nucleotides align to TRBD2. This CDR3 spans 15 amino acids. With 4 bases clipped from V and 4 bases from J, the junction kept 10 bases outside the gene matches. Germline-derived CDR1 and CDR2 are MNHEY and SVGAGI. Here the CDR3 reads CASSFTGLGRYEQYF. The DNA for the CDR3 is TGTGCCAGCAGTTTTACTGGACTAGGTCGATACGAGCAGTACTTC.

This clone appeared once. The chain links TRBV3-1 (or the pseudogene TRBV3-2) to TRBJ1-2; possible D gene TRBD1, 5 bases. The V and J ends lost 0 bases and 4 bases respectively, with 21 bases between them. This CDR3 is 18 amino acids long. Germline CDR1 is LGHDT and CDR2 is YNNKEL (reference sequence). The CDR3 sequence is CASSQDGGGVRRVYGYTF. The CDR3 DNA sequence: TGTGCCAGCAGCCAAGACGGCGGGGGAGTCCGGCGTGTCTATGGCTACACCTTC.

The rearrangement links TRBV15 to TRBJ1-2, with D possibly matching TRBD1 (6 bases). Between the trimmed V and J ends, which lost 3 bases and 5 bases, there was a span of 13 bases. Germline-derived CDR1 and CDR2 are LNHNV and YYDKDF (reference sequence). This CDR3 comprises 14 residues. The CDR3 region is CATSSTTGRYGYTF. The CDR3 bases are TGTGCCACCAGCAGCACCACAGGGAGATATGGCTACACCTTC.

The V gene is TRBV7-9, the J gene TRBJ2-2; 10 bases are a match to TRBD1. The length of the CDR3 is 15 residues. Germline V gives CDR1 SEHNR, CDR2 FQNEAQ (reference sequence). Germline trimming cut 7 bases from V and 4 bases from J; bases unmatched to any gene: 6. This CDR3 reads CASTLWTGGTGELFF. The CDR3 DNA is TGTGCCAGCACCCTCTGGACAGGGGGCACCGGGGAGCTGTTTTTT.

This clone was seen a few times. The chain uses TRBV5-1 and TRBJ2-7, with TRBD2 identical over 8 bases. The germline V gene encodes CDR1 SGHRS and CDR2 YFSETQ. With 7 bases clipped from V and 5 bases from J, the junction kept 14 bases outside the gene matches. This CDR3 region has 15 residues. This CDR3 reads CASYGRASGYNEQYF. The CDR3 region has the DNA TGCGCCAGCTACGGCCGCGCTAGCGGGTACAACGAGCAGTACTTC. Together with reference TRBV5-1 and TRBJ2-7, the CDR3 gives the full variable domain: KAGVTQTPRYLIKTRGQQVTLSCSPISGHRSVSWYQQTPGQGLQFLFEYFSETQRNKGNFPGRFSGRQFSNSRSEMNVSTLELGDSALYLCASYGRASGYNEQYFGPGTRLTVT.

The chain combines TRBV12-5 with TRBJ2-7; D call uncertain. V gave up 0 bases and J gave up 3 bases, with 3 bases separating them. CDR1 and CDR2 from the germline V gene are LGHNT and FRNRAP. CDR3 length: 12 amino acids. CDR3: CASGLVLYEQYF. The DNA for the CDR3 is TGTGCTAGTGGTTTGGTACTCTACGAGCAGTACTTC.